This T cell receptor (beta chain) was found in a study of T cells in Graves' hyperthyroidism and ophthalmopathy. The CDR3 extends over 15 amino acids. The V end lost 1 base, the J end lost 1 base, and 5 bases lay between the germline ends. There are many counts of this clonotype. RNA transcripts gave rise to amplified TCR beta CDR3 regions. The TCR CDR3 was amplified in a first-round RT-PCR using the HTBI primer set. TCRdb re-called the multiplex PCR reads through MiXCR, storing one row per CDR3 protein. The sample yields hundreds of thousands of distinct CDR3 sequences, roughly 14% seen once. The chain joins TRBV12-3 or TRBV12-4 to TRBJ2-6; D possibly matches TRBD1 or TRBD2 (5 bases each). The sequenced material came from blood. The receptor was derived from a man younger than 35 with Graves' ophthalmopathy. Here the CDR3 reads CASSLGGSGANVLTF. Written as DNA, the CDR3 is TGTGCCAGCAGTTTAGGGGGGTCTGGGGCCAACGTCCTGACTTTC.